This T cell receptor (beta chain) derives from a study of STAT3 mutations in large granular lymphocyte leukemia. Background on the study: Over half of T-LGLL patients had one or more immunosuppressive regimens. Study-level points and caveats: No sample exists from the first appearance of each clone. In about 30% of the 18 patients, new TCR clonotypes emerged after therapy. Every T-LGLL patient had at least one immunodominant TCRbeta clonotype.

As regards this clone: The antigen remains unidentified.

CDR1 LNHDA and CDR2 SQIVND come from the germline V gene (reference sequence). V was pared by 3 bases and J by 5 bases, with 11 bases between. This CDR3 spans 14 amino acids. Generated by immunoSEQ multiplex PCR, the TCRdb table keeps only in-frame clones and is missing some. The sample has 35,000 to 40,000 clones; 70% to 90% are singletons. Sequences were obtained from PBMCs. V and J are TRBV19 and TRBJ2-1; D gene ambiguous. The source is a human donor with T large granular lymphocyte leukemia. Some clones in this sample may be carry-over from other donors' samples. The CDR3 loop reads CASSIRIPNNEQFF. Written as DNA, the CDR3 is TGTGCCAGTAGTATCCGGATTCCTAACAATGAGCAGTTCTTC.